This TCR beta chain was observed in a study of blood T cell repertoires in COVID-19. Study as a whole: Spain, Italy and the United States supplied samples that represented acute and convalescent COVID-19. PBMCs, B-cell-depleted T cells, or T cells were the source of the cDNA or gDNA that made up the material.

The germline V gene encodes CDR1 MNHEY and CDR2 SVGAGI. This CDR3 is built from 15 residues. Losses at the gene ends were 5 bases for V and 7 bases for J; bases not matched to a gene: 6. In the study's own analysis: Cell counts per sample came from amplifying reference gene primers. TCRdb's table, derived via immunoSEQ multiplex PCR, lists solely in-frame clones and lacks some. From that table come the V and J calls and clone size; the DNA was used to work out D and trimming. The profile covers fewer than 350,000 clones, with 89% appearing a single time and roughly 4% taken by the ten largest. Seattle patients were enrolled during active infection and followed longitudinally.

This sequence originates from a woman aged 55-70 years with COVID-19, enrolled during active disease. The source material was peripheral blood. The chain is built from TRBV6-5 and TRBJ2-2, with 11 bases fitting TRBD2. The DNA of the CDR3 is TGTGCCAGCAGTCCCGGGACTAGCGGTCACGGGGAGCTGTTTTTT. Translating it yields CASSPGTSGHGELFF.